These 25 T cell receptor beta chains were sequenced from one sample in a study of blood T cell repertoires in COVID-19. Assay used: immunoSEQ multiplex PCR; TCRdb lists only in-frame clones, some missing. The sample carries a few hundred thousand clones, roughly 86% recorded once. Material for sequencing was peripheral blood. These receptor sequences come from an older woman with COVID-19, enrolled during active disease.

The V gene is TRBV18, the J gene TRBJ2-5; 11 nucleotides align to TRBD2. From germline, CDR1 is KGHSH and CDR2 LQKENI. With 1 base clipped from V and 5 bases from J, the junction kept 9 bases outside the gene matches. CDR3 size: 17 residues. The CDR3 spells CASSPLSGRAVWETQYF. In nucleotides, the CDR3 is TGTGCCAGCTCACCACTTAGCGGGAGGGCCGTTTGGGAGACCCAGTACTTC.

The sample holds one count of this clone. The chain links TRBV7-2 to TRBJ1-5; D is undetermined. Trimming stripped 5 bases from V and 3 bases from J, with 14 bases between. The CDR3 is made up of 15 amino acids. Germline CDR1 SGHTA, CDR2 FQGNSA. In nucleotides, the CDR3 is TGTGCCAGCAGCGAAACACAGCTCCACAATCAGCCCCAGCATTTT. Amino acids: CASSETQLHNQPQHF.

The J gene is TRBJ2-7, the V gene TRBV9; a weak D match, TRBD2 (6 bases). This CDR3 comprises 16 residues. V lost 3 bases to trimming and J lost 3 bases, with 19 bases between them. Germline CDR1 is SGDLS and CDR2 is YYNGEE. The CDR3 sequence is CASSARTGTVNYEQYF. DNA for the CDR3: TGTGCCAGCAGCGCGCGTACCGGGACTGTTAACTACGAGCAGTACTTC.

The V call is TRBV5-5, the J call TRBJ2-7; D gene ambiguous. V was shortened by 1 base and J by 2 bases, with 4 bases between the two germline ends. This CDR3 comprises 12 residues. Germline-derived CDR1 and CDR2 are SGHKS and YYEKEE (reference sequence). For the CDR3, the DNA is TGTGCCAGCAGCTTGACTACCTACGAGCAGTACTTC. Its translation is CASSLTTYEQYF.

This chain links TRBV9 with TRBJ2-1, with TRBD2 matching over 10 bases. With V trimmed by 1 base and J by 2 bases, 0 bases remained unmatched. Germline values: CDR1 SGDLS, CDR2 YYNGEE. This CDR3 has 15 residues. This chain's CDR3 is CASSVTSGAYNEQFF. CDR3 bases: TGTGCCAGCAGCGTAACTAGCGGGGCCTACAATGAGCAGTTCTTC.

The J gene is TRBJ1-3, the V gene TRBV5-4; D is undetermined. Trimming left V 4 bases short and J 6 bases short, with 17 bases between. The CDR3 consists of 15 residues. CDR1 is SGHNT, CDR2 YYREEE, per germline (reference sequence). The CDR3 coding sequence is TGTGCCAGCAGCCCGTCGCCGGGGAGCGAAAACACCATATATTTT. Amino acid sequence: CASSPSPGSENTIYF. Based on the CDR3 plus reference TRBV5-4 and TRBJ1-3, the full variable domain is ETGVTQSPTHLIKTRGQQVTLRCSSQSGHNTVSWYQQALGQGPQFIFQYYREEENGRGNFPPRFSGLQFPNYSSELNVNALELDDSALYLCASSPSPGSENTIYFGEGSWLTVV.

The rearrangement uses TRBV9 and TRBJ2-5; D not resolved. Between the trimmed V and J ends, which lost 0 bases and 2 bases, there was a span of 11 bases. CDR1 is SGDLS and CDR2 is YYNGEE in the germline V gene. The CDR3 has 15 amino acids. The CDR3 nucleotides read TGTGCCAGCAGCGTAGCTTTTTGGGCACAAGAGACCCAGTACTTC. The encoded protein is CASSVAFWAQETQYF.

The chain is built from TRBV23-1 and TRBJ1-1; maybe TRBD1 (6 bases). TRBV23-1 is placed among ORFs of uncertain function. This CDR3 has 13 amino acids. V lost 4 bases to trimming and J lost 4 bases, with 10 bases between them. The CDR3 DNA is TGCGCCAGCAGTCCATTACAGGGCACTGAAGCTTTCTTT. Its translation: CASSPLQGTEAFF.

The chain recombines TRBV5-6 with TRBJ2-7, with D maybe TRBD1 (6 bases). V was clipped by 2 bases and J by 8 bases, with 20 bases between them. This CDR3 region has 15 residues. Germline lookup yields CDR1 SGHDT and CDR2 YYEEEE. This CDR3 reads CASSFLGQIPTKQYF. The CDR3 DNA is TGTGCCAGCAGCTTCCTCGGACAGATACCTACGAAGCAGTACTTC.

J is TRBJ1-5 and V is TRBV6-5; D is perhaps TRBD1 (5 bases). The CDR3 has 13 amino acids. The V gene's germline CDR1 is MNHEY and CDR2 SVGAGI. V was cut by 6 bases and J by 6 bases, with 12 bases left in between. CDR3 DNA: TGTGCCAGCAGGGGGGGGTCCAGTCAGCCCCAGCATTTT. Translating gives CASRGGSSQPQHF.

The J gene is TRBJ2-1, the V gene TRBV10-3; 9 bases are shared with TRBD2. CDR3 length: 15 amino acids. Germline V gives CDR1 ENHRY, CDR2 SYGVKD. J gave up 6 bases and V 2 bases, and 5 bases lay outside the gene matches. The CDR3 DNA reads TGTGCCATCAGTGAGCTGCGGGAGGGCTCCAATGAGCAGTTCTTC. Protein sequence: CAISELREGSNEQFF.

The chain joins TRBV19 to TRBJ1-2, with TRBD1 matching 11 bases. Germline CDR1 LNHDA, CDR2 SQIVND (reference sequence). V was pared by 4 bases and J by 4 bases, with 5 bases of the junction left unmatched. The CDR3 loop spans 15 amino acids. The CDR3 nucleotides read TGTGCCAGTAGTACCGGGACAGGGGGAGGCTATGGCTACACCTTC. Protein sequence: CASSTGTGGGYGYTF.

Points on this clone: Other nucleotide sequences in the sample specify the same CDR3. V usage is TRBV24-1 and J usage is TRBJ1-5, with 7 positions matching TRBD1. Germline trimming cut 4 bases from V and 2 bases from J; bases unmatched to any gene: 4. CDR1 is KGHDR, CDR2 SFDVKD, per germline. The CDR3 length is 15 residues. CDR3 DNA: TGTGCCACCAGTGAGCCTACAGGGGGCAATCAGCCCCAGCATTTT. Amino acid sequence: CATSEPTGGNQPQHF.

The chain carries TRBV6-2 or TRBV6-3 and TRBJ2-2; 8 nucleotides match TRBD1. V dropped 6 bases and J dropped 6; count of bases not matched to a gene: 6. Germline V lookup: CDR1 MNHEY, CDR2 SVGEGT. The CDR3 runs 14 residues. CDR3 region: CASSRTGRAGELFF. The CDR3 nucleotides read TGTGCCAGCAGCCGGACAGGGAGAGCCGGGGAGCTGTTTTTT.

The CDR3 is CASSPNTGVGETQYF. Here the CDR3 DNA reads TGTGCCAGCAGCCCGAACACAGGGGTAGGAGAGACCCAGTACTTC. The V and J genes are TRBV5-6 and TRBJ2-5; 7 nucleotides match TRBD1. Trimming cost V 4 bases and J 4 bases; bases outside gene matches: 10. In germline, CDR1 is SGHDT, CDR2 YYEEEE. CDR3 length equals 15 residues.

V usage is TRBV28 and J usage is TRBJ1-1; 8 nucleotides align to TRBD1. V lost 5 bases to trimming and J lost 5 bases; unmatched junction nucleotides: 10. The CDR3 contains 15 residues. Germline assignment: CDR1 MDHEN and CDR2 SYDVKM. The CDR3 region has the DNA TGTGCCAGCAGTCTTTACCGGACAGGGCGGACTGAAGCTTTCTTT. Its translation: CASSLYRTGRTEAFF.

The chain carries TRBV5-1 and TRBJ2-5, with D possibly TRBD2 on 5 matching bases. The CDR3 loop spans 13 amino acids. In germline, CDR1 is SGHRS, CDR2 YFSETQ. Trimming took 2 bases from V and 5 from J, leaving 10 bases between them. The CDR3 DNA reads TGCGCCAGCAGCTTCGCGGGTGGGGAGACCCAGTACTTC. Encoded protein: CASSFAGGETQYF.

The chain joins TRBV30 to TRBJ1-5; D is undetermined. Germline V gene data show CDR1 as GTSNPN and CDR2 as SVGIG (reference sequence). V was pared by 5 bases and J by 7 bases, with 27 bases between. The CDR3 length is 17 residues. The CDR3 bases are TGTGCCTGGGGCATAGGTAGCGGGGTAGGATTGGGCCAGCCCCAGCATTTT. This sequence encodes CAWGIGSGVGLGQPQHF.

The CDR3 region has the DNA TGCGCCAGCAGCTTGCAGACGGGGAACACTGAAGCTTTCTTT. Translation gives CASSLQTGNTEAFF. V is TRBV5-1 and J is TRBJ1-1; D remains unclear. Germline V gene sequence: CDR1 SGHRS, CDR2 YFSETQ. With 1 base removed from V and 1 base from J, the gap between germline ends came to 8 bases. This CDR3 has 14 residues.

CDR3 DNA: TGTGCCAGCAGCCCGGACTGGGGTCAAGAGACCCAGTACTTC. Encoded protein: CASSPDWGQETQYF. The chain carries TRBV11-2 and TRBJ2-5; maybe TRBD2 (5 bases). CDR1 is SGHAT, CDR2 FQNNGV, per germline. The CDR3 length is 14 residues. Trimming took off 5 bases at V and 2 bases at J, with 12 bases between the two ends.

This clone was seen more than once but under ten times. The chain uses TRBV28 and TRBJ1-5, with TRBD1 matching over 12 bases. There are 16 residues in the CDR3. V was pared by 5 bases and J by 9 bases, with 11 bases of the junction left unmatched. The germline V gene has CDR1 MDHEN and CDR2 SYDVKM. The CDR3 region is CASSTLGQGAHRPQHF. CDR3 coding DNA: TGTGCCAGCAGTACCTTGGGACAGGGGGCTCACAGGCCCCAGCATTTT.

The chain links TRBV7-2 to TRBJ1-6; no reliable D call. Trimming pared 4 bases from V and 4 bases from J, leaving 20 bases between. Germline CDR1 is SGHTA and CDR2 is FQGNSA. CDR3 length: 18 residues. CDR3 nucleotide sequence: TGTGCCAGCAGCTCACCTTTTTTAGGGCGCGGGTATAATTCACCCCTCCACTTT. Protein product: CASSSPFLGRGYNSPLHF.

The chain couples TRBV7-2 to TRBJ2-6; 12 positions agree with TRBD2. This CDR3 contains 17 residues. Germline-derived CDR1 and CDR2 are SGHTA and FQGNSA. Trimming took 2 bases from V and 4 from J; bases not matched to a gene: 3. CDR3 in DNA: TGTGCCAGCAGCTTAAGGACTAGCGGGATGGGGGCCAACGTCCTGACTTTC. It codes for CASSLRTSGMGANVLTF. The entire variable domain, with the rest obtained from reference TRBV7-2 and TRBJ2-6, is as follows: GAGVSQSPSNKVTEKGKDVELRCDPISGHTALYWYRQSLGQGLEFLIYFQGNSAPDKSGLPSDRFSAERTGGSVSTLTIQRTQQEDSAVYLCASSLRTSGMGANVLTFGAGSRLTVL.

CDR3 sequence (DNA): TGTGCCAGCAGTTTAATTGGACAGGGATTCGACGAGCAGTACTTC. Translation: CASSLIGQGFDEQYF. V and J are TRBV27 and TRBJ2-7; 8 nucleotides match TRBD1. CDR1 and CDR2 (germline): MNHEY, SMNVEV (reference sequence). The length of the CDR3 is 15 residues. The ends lost 2 bases at V and 5 bases at J; junction bases unmatched: 8.

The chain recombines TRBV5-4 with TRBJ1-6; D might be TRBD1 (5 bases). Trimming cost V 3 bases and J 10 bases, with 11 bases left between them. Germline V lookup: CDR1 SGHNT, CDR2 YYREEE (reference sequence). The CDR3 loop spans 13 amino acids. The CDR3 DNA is TGTGCCAGCAGCTCCAGGGCCAGGTCACCCCTCCACTTT. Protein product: CASSSRARSPLHF.